A selection of T cell receptor beta chains follows, all from one sample in a study of blood T cells in healthy people across ages. Each CDR3 protein is one row after TCRdb ran MiXCR on the 5' RACE reads. Of 650,000 to 900,000 distinct CDR3 sequences in the sample, about 59% are singletons; the top ten hold around a quarter. The sequenced sample consisted of blood. The receptors originated from a man aged 30 to 45 in good health. Both conserved end residues are part of each CDR3.

>TRBV7-9
CASSYTRGSGANVLTF
>TRBV7-2
CASSPSGGFSYEQYF
>TRBV6-2/TRBV6-3
CASSSGPRGTQYF
>TRBV29-1
CSVKPGQGTYEQYF
>TRBV20-1
CSSRGRNEAGGYF
>TRBV6-2/TRBV6-3
CASAARETDTQYF
>TRBV29-1
CSSSGTGLDEQYF
>TRBV6-5
CASSYAGQGKETQYF
>TRBV6-1
CASSSSAGGPYNEQFF
>TRBV20-1
CSAPRTGEELETQYF
>TRBV20-1
CSARDKGAVGTQYF
>TRBV20-1
CSARSGQGVDTQYF
>TRBV6-1
CASSASDSRYGYTF
>TRBV27
CASSQGLGWYNSPLHF
>TRBV7-8
CASSFLFGSGANVLTF
>TRBV3-1
CASSQVHGKTQYF
>TRBV20-1
CSATGGGTEEQYF
>TRBV7-2
CASSPRSGRGTGELFF
>TRBV15
CATSAIRGGGEKLFF
>TRBV9
CASSVGGLNTGELFF